The clone carrying this T cell receptor (beta chain) appeared a few times. Its antigen is undetermined. This record comes from a study of post-analysis software for immune sequencing data. On the study more broadly: Recorded disease courses covered relapsing-remitting, secondary progressive and progressive-relapsing multiple sclerosis. Some patients had no subtype annotation. Study-wide points: Significantly decreased normalized Chao1 diversity was recorded for multiple sclerosis patients relative to controls. About 5 TRBV segments were significantly more frequent in patients than in controls. TRBV5-6, TRBV5-1 and TRBV20-1 were among these segments. Pronounced co-clustering by F measure was evident among identically batched samples.

TCR beta cDNA libraries included unique molecular identifiers. Researchers reported approximately 500,000 cDNA molecules coming from about 0.98 to 11 million T cells. TCRdb re-derived calls from the PCR reads in MiXCR, one entry per CDR3 protein. The sample contains 150,000 to 200,000 distinct CDR3 sequences, roughly 31% of which appear only once. The CDR3 loop spans 16 amino acids. Looked up from germline, CDR1 is LGHDT and CDR2 is YNNKEL (reference sequence). Between the trimmed V and J ends, which lost 5 bases and 0 bases, there was a span of 14 bases. The J gene is TRBJ2-1, the V gene TRBV3-1; D may be TRBD1 or TRBD2 (5 bases each). The source material was blood. The origin of this receptor is a girl under 18 with multiple sclerosis. The CDR3 region has the DNA TGTGCCAGCAGCTATTACCGGGACGGCTCCTACAATGAGCAGTTCTTC. Translation gives CASSYYRDGSYNEQFF.